Given below is one T cell receptor beta chain in context. Its cognate antigen is unknown. Sequencing was performed with immunoSEQ multiplex PCR; in TCRdb, only in-frame clones are kept and a portion is missing. The table shows about 40,000 clones, with less than 95% occurring only once. This sample is drawn from a study of graft-versus-host responses after intestinal transplantation. Study-level background: Isolated intestinal, liver-intestinal, or multivisceral transplants had been given to the recipients. Recipients uniformly received anti-thymocyte globulin induction, followed by tacrolimus and steroids for about three years.

Study conclusions and caveats: Early post-transplant HvG declines showed an association with peak circulating GvH clone levels. Recipient marrow harbored GvH clones, some of which surfaced first in ileum or blood.

Sequenced here: PBMCs, sampled around 43 weeks after intestinal transplant. The clonotype originates from a human patient who received an intestinal transplant, so some T cells may come from the graft donor.

DNA of the CDR3: TGTGCTAGTGGTTTGGTACTCAGGGGGCGTATGAACACTGAAGCTTTCTTT. It is translated as CASGLVLRGRMNTEAFF. The chain combines TRBV12-5 with TRBJ1-1; the match to TRBD1 covers 8 bases. The CDR3 runs 17 residues. CDR1 is LGHNT and CDR2 is FRNRAP in the germline V gene. The V gene end was trimmed by 0 bases and the J gene end by 0 bases; junction bases not matched to a gene: 6.